Below, 26 T cell receptor beta chains from the same sample are listed, as sequenced in a study of blood T cell repertoires in COVID-19. Using immunoSEQ multiplex PCR, the repertoire was profiled, and TCRdb retains in-frame clones only, with some absent. Seen here are roughly 400,000 clones, roughly 89% observed once, and the top ten hold about 1.7%. The sample was PBMCs or T cells enriched from blood (not recorded which). The source of these receptors is a woman aged 25 to 45 who had recovered from COVID-19.

The V and J genes are TRBV7-2 and TRBJ2-7; D might be TRBD1 (6 bases). The V end lost 5 bases, the J end lost 0 bases, and 14 bases lay between the germline ends. Per the germline V gene, CDR1 is SGHTA and CDR2 is FQGNSA. CDR3 length: 15 residues. CDR3 bases: TGTGCCAGCAGCCGCCGGACAGTTAGCTCCTACGAGCAGTACTTC. Amino acid sequence: CASSRRTVSSYEQYF.

This chain joins TRBV18 and TRBJ1-1; D may be TRBD1 (6 bases). The CDR3 sequence is 18 residues long. Germline loops: CDR1 KGHSH, CDR2 LQKENI. Trimming pared 1 base from V and 0 bases from J, leaving 18 bases between. The chain's CDR3 is CASSPRLGSGDLNTEAFF. The CDR3 bases are TGTGCCAGCTCACCACGTCTTGGGTCAGGGGATTTGAACACTGAAGCTTTCTTT.

There are a few counts of this clone. The V gene is TRBV30, the J gene TRBJ1-6; the D is unclear. The germline V and J ends were trimmed by 2 bases and 0 bases, with 11 bases remaining between them. This CDR3 is 16 amino acids long. The germline V gene encodes CDR1 GTSNPN and CDR2 SVGIG (reference sequence). The CDR3 here is CAWSFRSSSYNSPLHF. The CDR3 bases are TGTGCCTGGAGTTTCCGATCTAGCTCCTATAATTCACCCCTCCACTTT.

This chain connects TRBV9 to TRBJ1-4; D uncertain. The CDR3 length is 14 residues. V shed 0 bases and J shed 7 bases, with 10 bases lying between them. Looked up from germline, CDR1 is SGDLS and CDR2 is YYNGEE. In DNA, the CDR3 is TGTGCCAGCAGCGTAGACCAGGTTTCTGAAAAACTGTTTTTT. It codes for CASSVDQVSEKLFF.

Worth noting for this clone: At one boundary the junction diverges from the germline segment, which might be a read error. J is TRBJ2-5 and V is TRBV9; D perhaps matches TRBD2 (7 bases). The CDR3 has 15 amino acids. Looked up from germline, CDR1 is SGDLS and CDR2 is YYNGEE. The CDR3 DNA reads as TGTGCCCGCAGCGTAGGGGGGGGCGGTGGTGAAACCCAGTACTTC. This gives the protein CARSVGGGGGETQYF.

The J gene is TRBJ1-1, the V gene TRBV5-4; 7 bases map to TRBD1. J was trimmed by 9 bases and V by 4 bases; bases with no gene match: 9. The CDR3 runs to 13 residues. Per the germline V gene, CDR1 is SGHNT and CDR2 is YYREEE (reference sequence). Here the CDR3 reads CASSRDRVGKAFF. CDR3 bases: TGTGCCAGCAGCCGTGACAGGGTCGGTAAAGCTTTCTTT.

The chain combines TRBV7-8 with TRBJ2-1, with a possible D match to TRBD2 (5 bases). With 2 bases removed from V and 0 bases from J, the gap between germline ends came to 14 bases. The CDR3 has 17 residues. CDR1 and CDR2 from the germline V gene are SGHVS and FQNEAQ. The DNA of the CDR3 is TGTGCCAGCAGCTTATACGTATCGGGGTACTCCTACAATGAGCAGTTCTTC. Translating it yields CASSLYVSGYSYNEQFF.

V is TRBV11-2 and J is TRBJ1-4; D is undetermined. Between the trimmed V and J ends, which lost 2 bases and 0 bases, there was a span of 4 bases. Germline V CDR1 and CDR2: SGHAT, FQNNGV. CDR3 length equals 14 residues. The CDR3 here is CASSLHSTNEKLFF. The CDR3 DNA follows: TGTGCCAGCAGCTTACATTCAACTAATGAAAAACTGTTTTTT.

The chain links TRBV5-1 to TRBJ1-1; 8 bases match TRBD1. CDR1 and CDR2 (germline): SGHRS, YFSETQ. Trimming at V came to 6 bases and at J to 5 bases, leaving 12 bases not matched to a gene. CDR3 length: 15 amino acids. The CDR3 reads CASNTKGRGLTEAFF. CDR3 coding DNA: TGCGCCAGCAACACGAAGGGCAGGGGGCTTACTGAAGCTTTCTTT.

This clone has ten or more counts. The chain couples TRBV16 to TRBJ1-1, with D unresolved. Trimming shortened V by 8 bases and J by 3 bases, and 13 bases separated the two germline ends. Germline CDR1 reads KGHSY; CDR2 reads FQNENV. This CDR3 region has 13 residues. In DNA form, the CDR3 reads TGTGCCAGCGGATCGGGTTCCGACACTGAAGCTTTCTTT. Protein sequence: CASGSGSDTEAFF.

The V gene is TRBV18, the J gene TRBJ1-1, with 11 positions matching TRBD1. The V gene end was trimmed by 6 bases and the J gene end by 2 bases; junction bases not matched to a gene: 2. Germline CDR1 is KGHSH and CDR2 is LQKENI. The CDR3 sequence is 14 residues long. The CDR3 coding sequence is TGTGCCAGCTCCGGACAGGGGGCAAACACTGAAGCTTTCTTT. Translated, it gives CASSGQGANTEAFF.

This chain connects TRBV5-8 to TRBJ1-2; weak D call: TRBD1 (6 bases). V lost 4 bases to trimming and J lost 4 bases, with 17 bases between them. Germline CDR1 and CDR2: SGHTS and YDEGEE. The CDR3 totals 15 residues. The CDR3 nucleotides read TGTGCCAGCAGCCCGTCGGACAGATCACTCTATGGCTACACCTTC. Amino acid sequence: CASSPSDRSLYGYTF. The full variable domain, rest sourced from reference TRBV5-8 and TRBJ1-2, is EAGVTQSPTHLIKTRGQQATLRCSPISGHTSVYWYQQALGLGLQFLLWYDEGEERNRGNFPPRFSGRQFPNYSSELNVNALELEDSALYLCASSPSDRSLYGYTFGSGTRLTVV.

The rearrangement links TRBV21-1 to TRBJ1-1; TRBD1 is the table's D call and was not checked against the DNA. TRBV21-1 is classified as a pseudogene. The CDR3 contains 16 residues. Here the CDR3 DNA reads TGTGCCAGCCCCCTGTCGGACAGGGGGAGAGACACTGAAGCTTTCTTT. Translated: CASPLSDRGRDTEAFF.

V is TRBV15 and J is TRBJ1-2, with D maybe TRBD1 (6 bases). CDR1 is LNHNV and CDR2 is YYDKDF in the germline V gene (reference sequence). The V end lost 7 bases, the J end lost 5 bases, and 14 bases lay between the germline ends. The CDR3 is 13 residues long. The CDR3 sequence: CATTLQGKYGYTF. The CDR3 DNA follows: TGTGCCACCACCCTACAGGGAAAGTATGGCTACACCTTC. Full variable domain (remainder filled in from reference TRBV15 and TRBJ1-2): DAMVIQNPRYQVTQFGKPVTLSCSQTLNHNVMYWYQQKSSQAPKLLFHYYDKDFNNEADTPDNFQSRRPNTSFCFLDIRSPGLGDTAMYLCATTLQGKYGYTFGSGTRLTVV.

This chain links TRBV5-8 with TRBJ2-7, with 7 bases matching TRBD2. The V gene's germline CDR1 is SGHTS and CDR2 YDEGEE. Trimming removed 1 base from V and 4 bases from J; junction bases left unmatched: 2. The CDR3 runs 13 residues. The CDR3 coding sequence is TGTGCCAGCAGCTTGAGGCGGGAGTACGAGCAGTACTTC. Its protein is CASSLRREYEQYF. Full variable domain (remainder filled in from reference TRBV5-8 and TRBJ2-7): EAGVTQSPTHLIKTRGQQATLRCSPISGHTSVYWYQQALGLGLQFLLWYDEGEERNRGNFPPRFSGRQFPNYSSELNVNALELEDSALYLCASSLRREYEQYFGPGTRLTVT.

The V gene is TRBV28, the J gene TRBJ1-2; 9 nucleotides match TRBD1. Trimming removed 8 bases from V and 7 bases from J; junction bases left unmatched: 5. Per the germline V gene, CDR1 is MDHEN and CDR2 is SYDVKM. This CDR3 has 12 amino acids. The CDR3 DNA is TGTGCCAGCGGGACAGGGATGAGTGGCTACACCTTC. It translates to CASGTGMSGYTF.

The genes are TRBV7-8 and TRBJ1-6; 11 bases align to TRBD1. The CDR3 totals 17 residues. V was pared by 5 bases and J by 2 bases, with 5 bases of the junction left unmatched. Germline V gene lookup returns CDR1 SGHVS and CDR2 FQNEAQ. CDR3 sequence: CASSLWTGGTYNSPLHF. The DNA for the CDR3 is TGTGCCAGCAGCCTATGGACAGGGGGCACCTATAATTCACCCCTCCACTTT.

V gene TRBV5-4 combines with J gene TRBJ2-1, with D possibly being TRBD2 (6 bases). The CDR3 has 14 amino acids. Germline CDR1 SGHNT, CDR2 YYREEE (reference sequence). V lost 4 bases and J 5 bases, leaving 13 bases between the germline ends. The CDR3 loop reads CASSKITSNNEQFF. As DNA, the CDR3 is TGTGCCAGCAGCAAGATCACTAGCAACAATGAGCAGTTCTTC. The whole variable domain, remainder taken from reference TRBV5-4 and TRBJ2-1, is ETGVTQSPTHLIKTRGQQVTLRCSSQSGHNTVSWYQQALGQGPQFIFQYYREEENGRGNFPPRFSGLQFPNYSSELNVNALELDDSALYLCASSKITSNNEQFFGPGTRLTVL.

A few counts support this clone. This chain uses TRBV5-4 with TRBJ1-5; D may be TRBD1 (6 bases). Germline CDR1 and CDR2: SGHNT and YYREEE (reference sequence). CDR3 length: 13 amino acids. The V end was cut by 4 bases, the J end by 10 bases, with 15 bases between. The CDR3 DNA is TGTGCCAGCAGCCCGGCCCTTGGGGGCCCCCAGCATTTT. Its translation is CASSPALGGPQHF.

The rearrangement uses TRBV7-9 and TRBJ2-2, with 7 positions matching TRBD1. In germline, CDR1 is SEHNR, CDR2 FQNEAQ (reference sequence). The V and J ends lost 4 bases and 2 bases, in that order; junction bases with no gene match: 4. This CDR3 comprises 15 residues. As DNA, the CDR3 is TGTGCCAGCAGCTCCGGGACAGCCAACACCGGGGAGCTGTTTTTT. This encodes CASSSGTANTGELFF.

CDR3 bases: TGTGCCAGCAGCTTATCAGGGGGCGCGTATGGCTACACCTTC. Its protein is CASSLSGGAYGYTF. The gene calls are TRBV7-2 and TRBJ1-2; 8 bases match TRBD1. Per the germline V gene, CDR1 is SGHTA and CDR2 is FQGNSA. J lost 5 bases, V lost 2 bases, and 4 bases had no gene match. This CDR3 is built from 14 residues. Supplemented by reference TRBV7-2 and TRBJ1-2, the full variable domain reads GAGVSQSPSNKVTEKGKDVELRCDPISGHTALYWYRQSLGQGLEFLIYFQGNSAPDKSGLPSDRFSAERTGGSVSTLTIQRTQQEDSAVYLCASSLSGGAYGYTFGSGTRLTVV.

The rearrangement joins TRBV12-3 or TRBV12-4 to TRBJ1-3, with D tentatively TRBD1 (6 bases). V was clipped by 5 bases and J by 10 bases, with 15 bases between them. The CDR3 runs 13 residues. The CDR3 DNA is TGTGCCAGCAGTGAATCCTACAGGGTAACCATATATTTT. Protein sequence: CASSESYRVTIYF.

The CDR3 coding sequence is TGTGCCAGCAGTGAGATTCGGACAGGGAGCAATCAGCCCCAGCATTTT. Amino acids: CASSEIRTGSNQPQHF. This chain links TRBV6-1 with TRBJ1-5; 8 bases line up with TRBD1. The germline CDR1 and CDR2 sequences are MNHNS and SASEGT. V was clipped by 3 bases and J by 1 base; unmatched bases: 5. CDR3 length equals 16 residues.

The V call is TRBV3-1 (or the pseudogene TRBV3-2), the J call TRBJ2-5, with TRBD1 matching 8 bases. Per the germline V gene, CDR1 is LGHDT and CDR2 is YNNKEL (reference sequence). V lost 0 bases to trimming and J lost 1 base; unmatched junction nucleotides: 4. This CDR3 is built from 16 residues. The CDR3 sequence: CASSQEGTGRQETQYF. The CDR3 DNA is TGTGCCAGCAGCCAAGAGGGGACAGGCCGCCAAGAGACCCAGTACTTC.

The chain joins TRBV9 to TRBJ1-5, with TRBD1 as a possible D gene (5 bases). Trimming stripped 3 bases from V and 4 bases from J, with 14 bases between. Looked up from germline, CDR1 is SGDLS and CDR2 is YYNGEE. This CDR3 contains 15 residues. The CDR3 loop reads CASSGRGGSNQPQHF. The DNA of the CDR3 is TGTGCCAGCAGCGGTCGGGGGGGGTCGAATCAGCCCCAGCATTTT.

This chain uses TRBV5-6 with TRBJ2-1; TRBD2 aligns across 7 bases. Germline V CDR1 and CDR2: SGHDT, YYEEEE. With 3 bases clipped from V and 0 bases from J, the junction kept 6 bases outside the gene matches. This CDR3 has 16 residues. The CDR3 nucleotides are TGTGCCAGCAGCTCCTCCGGGGGGAGCTCCTACAATGAGCAGTTCTTC. Its translation is CASSSSGGSSYNEQFF.